This TCR beta chain was recorded in a study of regulatory T cells in long-lasting Graves disease (dated by TCRdb to 2020 to 2023). Regarding the research as a whole: Persistent Graves' disease was defined as antithyroid drug treatment for over 5 years with persistently positive TSH receptor autoantibodies. This study used TCR sequencing and RNA sequencing of peripheral blood to compare persistent Graves' disease patients against newly diagnosed Graves' disease patients. The study was conducted in China and was registered as a clinical trial. A total of roughly 33 samples underwent TCR sequencing: about 13 from persistent and approximately 20 from newly diagnosed Graves' disease patients. In the clinical cohort, patients with persistent Graves' disease had used antithyroid drugs for an average of around ten years.

Broad study findings and their caveats: The study examined only peripheral blood because the primary lesion, thyroid tissue, could not be accessed. The small sample size was acknowledged by the authors as a limitation that may reduce accuracy. TRBV28, TRBJ1-2 and TRBJ2-5 were preferentially used in persistent disease, while TRBV20-1 and TRBJ2-1 were favored in newly diagnosed disease. Compared with newly diagnosed patients, patients with persistent Graves' disease had lower TCR Shannon entropy and fewer highly expanded clones, which suggests clonal expansion. Persistent patients shared more public clonotypes among themselves (around 2,500) than newly diagnosed patients did (about 1,000). Sequencing and analysis were limited to the TCR beta chain.

Taken with the paper, the label for time point translates to: persistent/refractory GD, antithyroid drugs over 5 years with positive TRAb. For both TCR sequencing and RNA sequencing, RNA was extracted from PBMCs in TRIzol. The diagnosis of Graves' disease followed American Thyroid Association guidelines. Recruitment of patients was carried out at an endocrinology department in Xi'an, China. Each patient gave roughly 10 milliliters of peripheral blood, collected in an EDTA anticoagulant tube. Ficoll Paque Plus density gradient separation was used to isolate PBMCs, and no further T cell sorting was performed. RNA quality was checked with an Agilent 2100 Bioanalyzer and agarose gel, and concentration with a NanoDrop 2000. The library was prepared using multiplex PCR. The listed sequencing device is Illumina HiSeq 4000. TCR beta libraries were built with iRepertoire HTBI primers and Arm-PCR amplification of CDR3 regions. Gel purification was performed on PCR products prior to sequencing. From the authors' description of their analysis: Gene usage analysis of CDR3 amino acid clonotypes relied on the 55 to 80 TRBV and over 13 TRBJ segments identified across samples. COPE and FqMerger were used to merge filtered high-quality paired reads into contigs. Contigs were aligned with BLAST to IMGT TRBV, TRBD and TRBJ reference genes, and CDR3 was defined per IMGT. Any clonotype with a frequency above 0.1% was classified as a highly expanded clone. Shannon entropy served as the measure of repertoire diversity, while the Gini coefficient captured V-J evenness. A clonotype was considered public if more than one individual shared it. TCRdb took the public reads, trimmed them with fastp at Q25, ran MiXCR for clone calling and kept in-frame beta chains. Rows with one shared CDR3 protein collapse into an entry with the most common genes and DNA. TCRdb, not the authors, supplied the V and J calls. The sample profile shows about 470,000 distinct CDR3 sequences; less than 25% of them were found once. The ten largest make up 6.5% to 10% of the sample.

From its cysteine to its phenylalanine, the CDR3 spans 14 amino acids. Only CDR3 DNA is held: 42 bases, read in frame from base 1. The germline V gene encodes CDR1 MDHEN and CDR2 SYDVKM. V trim: 5 bases; J trim: 2 bases; unmatched bases: 6. This clonotype was seen at least ten times. Its antigen target is currently unknown. Within one base of it there is no much larger clone, and no base qualities were kept. The V and J segments used are TRBV28 and TRBJ2-7; the junction holds 7 bases that match TRBD1. The origin of this receptor is a female donor with Graves disease. The material was peripheral blood mononuclear cells (PBMCs), obtained when the disease was refractory, from a patient treated with antithyroid drugs. The nucleotides are TGTGCCAGCAGTCTCCGGACAGGAACCTACGAGCAGTACTTC. Its product reads: CASSLRTGTYEQYF.